Each of the 2 T cell receptor beta chains below was sequenced from the same sample in a study of long-term antiretroviral therapy in people with HIV (dated by TCRdb to between 2021 and 2024). The immunoSEQ hsTCRB v3.0 assay was used at survey level resolution for TRB variable region sequencing. In TCRdb, the immuneACCESS table is reduced to in-frame sequences with V and J assigned. These tables do not hold every clone; where another copy was compared, an unresolved V gene accounts for under half, and the others remain unexplained. The sample data list around 26,000 clones, and 80% to 85% of these were observed just once. The ten largest clones take up less than 15% of the sample. The sample was unsorted PBMCs, taken 2.9 years after starting antiretroviral therapy. The source is a man in his forties or fifties with HIV.

This rearrangement joins TRBV15 to TRBJ2-2; D is possibly TRBD1 (6 bases). Germline V gene lookup returns CDR1 LNHNV and CDR2 YYDKDF (reference sequence). Between the trimmed V and J ends, which lost 1 base and 6 bases, there was a span of 12 bases. The CDR3 loop spans 15 amino acids. DNA of the CDR3: TGTGCCACCAGCAGAGCCGGAACAGGGTCCGGGGAGCTGTTTTTT. It translates to CATSRAGTGSGELFF.

This rearrangement joins TRBV5-8 to TRBJ2-5; D tentatively reads TRBD1 or TRBD2 (6 bases each). The CDR3 contains 14 residues. The V end lost 7 bases, the J end lost 2 bases, and 15 bases lay between the germline ends. Germline loops: CDR1 SGHTS, CDR2 YDEGEE. The CDR3 bases are TGTGCCAGCTTGCACGGGGGCACACAAGAGACCCAGTACTTC. Its translation: CASLHGGTQETQYF.